These 20 T cell receptor beta chains share one sample of origin, sequenced in a study (dated by TCRdb to the mid-2010s). The library was produced with RT-PCR. Instrument used: Illumina MiSeq. TCRdb trimmed public reads at Q25 via fastp, called clones via MiXCR and kept in-frame beta chains. Records with the same CDR3 protein are collapsed into one entry carrying the most frequent genes and DNA. A total of 650,000 to 800,000 distinct CDR3 sequences appear in this sample, about 14% of them only once. About 3.9% of the sample belongs to the ten largest clones. The material sequenced was memory CD4+ T cells from blood. The receptors stem from a female donor in good health, serving as a healthy control.

The chain links TRBV20-1 to TRBJ2-2; TRBD1 agrees at 9 bases. CDR3 length: 14 amino acids. Trimming removed 5 bases from V and 3 bases from J; junction bases left unmatched: 4. Germline CDR1 and CDR2: DFQATT and SNEGSKA (reference sequence). This CDR3 is CSAGDRVDTGELFF. The CDR3 DNA reads as TGCAGTGCTGGGGACAGGGTAGACACCGGGGAGCTGTTTTTT.

This clonotype was recorded many times. The V and J genes are TRBV7-2 and TRBJ1-2; D ambiguous. Trimming stripped 2 bases from V and 7 bases from J, with 14 bases between. The CDR3 extends over 14 amino acids. Germline V gene data show CDR1 as SGHTA and CDR2 as FQGNSA. CDR3 amino acids: CASSLNAGGGGYTF. In DNA form, the CDR3 reads TGTGCCAGCAGCTTAAATGCCGGTGGTGGTGGCTACACCTTC.

The chain's CDR3 is CASRFGPQETQYF. The CDR3 nucleotides read TGCGCCAGCAGGTTTGGGCCACAAGAGACCCAGTACTTC. The chain uses TRBV5-1 and TRBJ2-5; no reliable D call. Trimming took 5 bases from V and 2 from J, leaving 10 bases between them. CDR3 length: 13 amino acids. CDR1 is SGHRS, CDR2 YFSETQ, per germline.

CDR3 loop: CASSHSWGDTLSGNTIYF. CDR3 DNA: TGTGCCAGCAGCCATAGCTGGGGGGATACACTCTCTGGAAACACCATATATTTT. The chain joins TRBV7-9 to TRBJ1-3, with D maybe TRBD1 (5 bases). Trimming left V 5 bases short and J 0 bases short, with 20 bases between. CDR1 is SEHNR, CDR2 FQNEAQ, per germline (reference sequence). CDR3 size: 18 residues.

This clonotype was counted ten times or more. The rearrangement joins TRBV29-1 to TRBJ2-3; 13 positions match TRBD2. This CDR3 spans 13 amino acids. Germline CDR1 is SQVTM and CDR2 is ANQGSEA. Germline trimming cut 7 bases from V and 4 bases from J; bases unmatched to any gene: 2. The CDR3 sequence is CSAGLAGPDTQYF. Written as DNA, the CDR3 is TGCAGCGCGGGACTAGCGGGGCCAGATACGCAGTATTTT.

The V call is TRBV24-1, the J call TRBJ1-2; D is undetermined. Germline V lookup: CDR1 KGHDR, CDR2 SFDVKD. V lost 4 bases and J 2 bases, leaving 7 bases between the germline ends. This CDR3 comprises 13 residues. CDR3 nucleotide sequence: TGTGCCACCAGTGACCCCGACAACTATGGCTACACCTTC. Its protein is CATSDPDNYGYTF.

The rearrangement links TRBV12-3 or TRBV12-4 to TRBJ2-7; D perhaps matches TRBD2 (5 bases). This CDR3 region has 12 residues. V shed 8 bases and J shed 9 bases, with 17 bases lying between them. The CDR3, as DNA: TGTGCCAGCCGAGGGCTGCCGCCGACGCAGTACTTC. It is translated as CASRGLPPTQYF.

This clonotype showed up many times. The chain links TRBV20-1 to TRBJ2-3; TRBD1 agrees at 7 bases. The CDR3 runs to 16 residues. The V gene end was trimmed by 3 bases and the J gene end by 2 bases; junction bases not matched to a gene: 11. Germline CDR1 is DFQATT and CDR2 is SNEGSKA (reference sequence). The CDR3 DNA reads as TGCAGTGCTAGCCCAAGGGGGCGCGGACTCACAGATACGCAGTATTTT. As protein: CSASPRGRGLTDTQYF.

This clonotype was detected only a few times. J is TRBJ2-1 and V is TRBV6-2 or TRBV6-3; 14 bases fit TRBD2. The CDR3 is made up of 18 amino acids. V dropped 6 bases and J dropped 7; count of bases not matched to a gene: 14. The germline V gene has CDR1 MNHEY and CDR2 SVGEGT. This CDR3 reads CASRKGTSGSVGGNEQFF. Here the CDR3 DNA reads TGTGCCAGCAGGAAGGGGACTAGCGGGAGTGTAGGGGGGAATGAGCAGTTCTTC.

This clonotype has ten or more counts. This chain uses TRBV29-1 with TRBJ2-1; 10 bases match TRBD2. Germline CDR1 SQVTM, CDR2 ANQGSEA. With V trimmed by 4 bases and J by 9 bases, 6 bases remained unmatched. This CDR3 has 13 residues. CDR3 sequence: CSVAPGTSVEQFF. CDR3 DNA sequence: TGCAGCGTTGCACCCGGGACTAGCGTTGAGCAGTTCTTC.

This clonotype has only a few counts. This chain links TRBV5-1 with TRBJ2-5; D tentatively fits TRBD1 or TRBD2 (5 bases each). V dropped 4 bases and J dropped 5 bases, with 15 bases sitting between them. Germline values: CDR1 SGHRS, CDR2 YFSETQ. This CDR3 spans 14 amino acids. CDR3 in DNA: TGCGCCAGCAGCCTGCTGGGGGTAAAGGAGACCCAGTACTTC. This sequence encodes CASSLLGVKETQYF.

About this clonotype: The CDR3 does not end in the conserved phenylalanine or tryptophan, so this is likely a read error. Because the CDR3's place on the DNA is in doubt, the DNA is left out and the CDR3 is given as listed by TCRdb. The chain joins TRBV6-5 to TRBJ1-3; the table names TRBD1, a call not compared with the DNA. The CDR3 sequence runs 10 residues, both termini included. The V gene's germline CDR1 is MNHEY and CDR2 SVGAGI. The CDR3 loop reads CASRLQGADT.

This clonotype was picked up a small number of times. DNA for the CDR3: TGTGCCATTTCGACAACCGGGACAGGGGCAGATACGCAGTATTTT. This gives the protein CAISTTGTGADTQYF. The chain employs TRBV28 and TRBJ2-3, with 10 bases aligning to TRBD1. V dropped 10 bases and J dropped 4; count of bases not matched to a gene: 11. Looked up from germline, CDR1 is MDHEN and CDR2 is SYDVKM. The CDR3 has 15 residues.

This clonotype was detected many times. This sequence joins TRBV20-1 and TRBJ2-1; weak D call: TRBD1 (6 bases). The CDR3 runs 16 residues. Trimming left V 0 bases short and J 5 bases short, with 17 bases between. CDR1 is DFQATT, CDR2 SNEGSKA, per germline (reference sequence). The CDR3 region is CSARDYGGLRDNEQFF. As DNA, the CDR3 is TGCAGTGCTAGAGATTATGGGGGCCTTCGAGACAATGAGCAGTTCTTC.

This clonotype was recorded a few times. This sequence joins TRBV4-1 and TRBJ2-4; TRBD1 might be the D (5 bases). Trimming took 4 bases from V and 0 from J, leaving 10 bases between them. Germline V lookup: CDR1 MGHRA, CDR2 YSYEKL. The CDR3 length is 15 residues. The CDR3 bases are TGCGCCAGCAGCCTGACAGACCTAGCCAAAAACATTCAGTACTTC. Amino acids: CASSLTDLAKNIQYF.

V usage is TRBV27 and J usage is TRBJ2-3; TRBD2 might be the D (6 bases). The CDR3 runs to 14 residues. V gave up 0 bases and J gave up 2 bases, with 6 bases separating them. CDR1 and CDR2 (germline): MNHEY, SMNVEV (reference sequence). DNA for the CDR3: TGTGCCAGCAGTTTATCGGACTACACAGATACGCAGTATTTT. As protein: CASSLSDYTDTQYF.

This clonotype was counted a few times. This sequence joins TRBV12-3 or TRBV12-4 and TRBJ2-3; 7 positions match TRBD1. The CDR3 is made up of 14 amino acids. J was trimmed by 5 bases and V by 5 bases; bases with no gene match: 7. This CDR3 reads CASSPRQGGDTQYF. The DNA for the CDR3 is TGTGCCAGCAGTCCCCGACAGGGTGGAGATACGCAGTATTTT.

This clonotype was seen just once. This sequence joins TRBV30 and TRBJ2-2; 7 bases fit TRBD1. V lost 0 bases to trimming and J lost 7 bases; unmatched junction nucleotides: 5. Germline CDR1 and CDR2: GTSNPN and SVGIG (reference sequence). This CDR3 comprises 14 residues. CDR3 sequence: CAWSVGRGYGELFF. As DNA, the CDR3 is TGTGCCTGGAGTGTTGGCAGGGGGTACGGGGAGCTGTTTTTT.

The chain recombines TRBV20-1 with TRBJ2-2; D not certain. CDR1 is DFQATT and CDR2 is SNEGSKA in the germline V gene (reference sequence). The V and J ends lost 3 bases and 2 bases respectively, with 10 bases between them. This CDR3 has 14 residues. This CDR3 is CSARGRQNTGELFF. The CDR3 DNA follows: TGCAGTGCTAGGGGTCGACAAAACACCGGGGAGCTGTTTTTT.

The sample holds a few counts of this clonotype. This chain joins TRBV5-1 and TRBJ1-4, with TRBD1 as a possible D gene (6 bases). The CDR3 has 16 amino acids. Trimming took 3 bases from V and 8 from J, leaving 20 bases between them. The germline CDR1 and CDR2 sequences are SGHRS and YFSETQ. The CDR3 loop reads CASSSTGTLTSEKLFF. The CDR3 DNA reads as TGCGCCAGCAGCTCTACGGGGACACTGACTTCGGAAAAACTGTTTTTT. The whole variable domain, filled in from reference TRBV5-1 and TRBJ1-4, reads KAGVTQTPRYLIKTRGQQVTLSCSPISGHRSVSWYQQTPGQGLQFLFEYFSETQRNKGNFPGRFSGRQFSNSRSEMNVSTLELGDSALYLCASSSTGTLTSEKLFFGSGTQLSVL.